This T cell receptor beta chain stems from a study of T cell repertoires in cytomegalovirus infection. About the study: Well-studied HLA-B-restricted CMV epitopes were used in the study alongside recently identified HLA-C-restricted ones. Matching HLA type, along with CMV infection, was indicated by public TCR beta signatures. Study-wide findings and caveats: The study found HLA-C-restricted CMV-specific TCR beta clonotypes dominating the ex vivo response. People with CMV and the relevant HLA were identified by cumulative public TCR beta family frequency.

One entry per CDR3 protein results from TCRdb running MiXCR on the reads. The sample carries about 920,000 distinct CDR3 sequences, 30% to 40% recorded once. As to this clonotype: The antigen remains unidentified.

In germline, CDR1 is SGHDT, CDR2 YYEEEE. V was shortened by 5 bases and J by 0 bases, with 12 bases between the two germline ends. The CDR3 is 15 amino acids. The clonotype was recovered from a human donor in good health (CMV status not recorded). Some clones in this sample may be carry-over from other donors' samples. Here the sequenced sample was cultured CD8+ T cells from PBMCs, taken from culture after CMV antigen stimulation. This chain uses TRBV5-6 with TRBJ2-1; D unclear. CDR3 residues: CASSPRRISYNEQFF. Here the CDR3 DNA reads TGTGCCAGCAGTCCTCGGCGGATCTCCTACAATGAGCAGTTCTTC.